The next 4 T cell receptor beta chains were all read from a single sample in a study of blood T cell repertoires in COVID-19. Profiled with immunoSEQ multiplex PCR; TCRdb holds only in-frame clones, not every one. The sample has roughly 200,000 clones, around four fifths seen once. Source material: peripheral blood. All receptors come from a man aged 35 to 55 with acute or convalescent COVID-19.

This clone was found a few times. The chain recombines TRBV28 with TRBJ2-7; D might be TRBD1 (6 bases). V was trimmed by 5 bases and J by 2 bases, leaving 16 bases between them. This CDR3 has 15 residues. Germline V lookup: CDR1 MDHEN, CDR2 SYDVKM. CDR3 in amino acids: CASSVLGGQAYEQYF. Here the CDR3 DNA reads TGTGCCAGCAGTGTCTTAGGGGGTCAGGCCTACGAGCAGTACTTC.

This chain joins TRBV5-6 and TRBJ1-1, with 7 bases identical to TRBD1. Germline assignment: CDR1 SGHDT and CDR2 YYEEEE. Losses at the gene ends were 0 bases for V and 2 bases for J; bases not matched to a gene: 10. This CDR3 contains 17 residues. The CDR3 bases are TGTGCCAGCAGCTTGGGGGTGTACGGGACAGCCAACACTGAAGCTTTCTTT. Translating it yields CASSLGVYGTANTEAFF.

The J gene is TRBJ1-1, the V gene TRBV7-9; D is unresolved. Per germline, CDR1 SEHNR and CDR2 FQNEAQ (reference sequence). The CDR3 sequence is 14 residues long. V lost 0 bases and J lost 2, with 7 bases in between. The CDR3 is CASSLASGNTEAFF. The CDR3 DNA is TGTGCCAGCAGCTTAGCGTCAGGAAACACTGAAGCTTTCTTT.

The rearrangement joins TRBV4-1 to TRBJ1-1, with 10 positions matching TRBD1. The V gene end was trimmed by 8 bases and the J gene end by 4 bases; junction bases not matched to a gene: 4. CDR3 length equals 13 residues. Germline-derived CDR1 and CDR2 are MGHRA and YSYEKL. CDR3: CASRGQGVTEAFF. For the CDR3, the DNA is TGCGCCAGCCGAGGACAGGGGGTCACTGAAGCTTTCTTT.